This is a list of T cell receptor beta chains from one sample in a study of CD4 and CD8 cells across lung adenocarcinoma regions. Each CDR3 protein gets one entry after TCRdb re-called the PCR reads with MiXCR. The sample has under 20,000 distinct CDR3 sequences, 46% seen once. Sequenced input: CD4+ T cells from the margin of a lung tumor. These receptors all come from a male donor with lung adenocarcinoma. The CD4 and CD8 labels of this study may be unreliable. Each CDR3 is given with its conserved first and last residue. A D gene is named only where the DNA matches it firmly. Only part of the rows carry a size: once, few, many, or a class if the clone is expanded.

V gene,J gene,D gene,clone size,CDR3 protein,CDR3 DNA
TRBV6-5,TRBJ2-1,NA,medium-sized,CASSYVARLNGGVHEQFF,TGTGCCAGCAGTTACGTGGCGCGACTTAACGGGGGCGTCCATGAGCAGTTCTTC
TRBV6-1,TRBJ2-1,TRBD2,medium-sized,CASSKGLDYNEQFF,TGTGCCAGCAGTAAGGGACTAGACTACAATGAGCAGTTCTTC
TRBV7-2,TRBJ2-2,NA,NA,CASSAYYSTGELFF,TGTGCCAGCAGCGCATACTATTCCACCGGGGAGCTGTTTTTT
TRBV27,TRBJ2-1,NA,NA,CASSAGRGGSEKDTQYF,TGTGCCAGCAGTGCGGGCCGAGGGGGTTCTGAGAAAGATACGCAGTATTTC
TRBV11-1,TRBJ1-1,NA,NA,CASSRDDGGAFRAFF,TGTGCCAGCAGCCGCGACGACGGGGGGGCTTTTAGAGCTTTCTTT
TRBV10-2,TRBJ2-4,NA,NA,CASTGVWAKNTQYF,TGCGCCAGCACGGGGGTATGGGCCAAAAACACGCAGTACTTC
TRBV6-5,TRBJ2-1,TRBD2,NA,CASSYSSGGWSGTNPYEQFF,TGTGCCAGCAGTTACTCGAGCGGAGGGTGGTCCGGGACTAACCCCTACGAGCAGTTCTTC
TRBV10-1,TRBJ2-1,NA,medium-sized,CASSKTQEEQFF,TGCGCCAGCAGTAAAACTCAGGAAGAGCAGTTCTTC
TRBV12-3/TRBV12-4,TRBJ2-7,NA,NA,CASSLSGTGQQYF,TGTGCCAGCAGTTTATCCGGGACCGGCCAGCAGTACTTC
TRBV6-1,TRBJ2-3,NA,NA,CASSLQAGSPGKQYF,TGTGCCAGCAGCCTCCAGGCTGGGAGCCCCGGTAAGCAGTATTTT
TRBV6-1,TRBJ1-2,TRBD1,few,CASSLGQTYGYTF,TGTGCCAGCAGTTTGGGACAGACCTATGGCTACACCTTC
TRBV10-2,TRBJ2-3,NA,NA,CASSADGLLGTDTQYF,TGCGCCAGCAGTGCAGACGGGCTGCTCGGCACAGATACGCAGTACTTT
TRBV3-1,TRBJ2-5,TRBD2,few,CASSPLAGAGETQYF,TGTGCCAGCAGCCCCCTAGCGGGAGCGGGAGAGACCCAGTACTTC
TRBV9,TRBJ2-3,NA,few,CASSVGWAGLTSTDTQYF,TGTGCCAGCAGCGTAGGTTGGGCAGGCCTTACTAGCACAGATACGCAGTATTTT
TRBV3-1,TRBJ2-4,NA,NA,CARSHSNKDIQYF,TGCGCCAGGAGCCATAGCAACAAAGATATTCAGTATTTC
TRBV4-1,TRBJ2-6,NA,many,CASSRAGAAGANVLTF,TGCGCCAGCAGCCGAGCAGGGGCGGCTGGGGCCAACGTCCTGACTTTC
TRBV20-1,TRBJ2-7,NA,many,CSASAGWAVGYEQYF,TGCAGTGCTAGTGCCGGGTGGGCCGTGGGCTACGAGCAGTACTTC
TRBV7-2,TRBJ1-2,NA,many,CASSLVSYGYTF,TGTGCCAGCAGCTTAGTTTCCTATGGCTACACCTTC
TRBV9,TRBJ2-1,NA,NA,CASSIYADFYNEQFF,TGTGCCAGCAGCATTTACGCGGATTTCTACAATGAGCAGTTCTTC
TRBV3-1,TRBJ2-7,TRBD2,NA,CASSRTWGGDYEQYF,TGTGCCAGCAGCCGAACGTGGGGGGGAGACTACGAGCAGTACTTC
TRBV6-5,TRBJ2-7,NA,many,CASKERTSYEQYF,TGTGCCAGCAAAGAGCGGACGTCCTACGAGCAGTACTTC
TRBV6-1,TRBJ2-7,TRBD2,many,CASSRDYRSYEQYF,TGTGCCAGCAGCAGGGACTATAGATCCTACGAGCAGTACTTC
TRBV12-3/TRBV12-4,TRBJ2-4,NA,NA,CASSAAGQLRNIQYF,TGTGCCAGCAGTGCAGCAGGACAGCTAAGAAACATTCAGTACTTC
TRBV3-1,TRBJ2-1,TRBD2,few,CASSQASGGGNEQFF,TGTGCCAGCAGCCAAGCTAGCGGGGGGGGCAATGAGCAGTTCTTC
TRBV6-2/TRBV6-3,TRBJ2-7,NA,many,CASIRMVAGFNEQYF,TGTGCCAGCATCCGCATGGTGGCAGGGTTCAACGAGCAGTACTTC
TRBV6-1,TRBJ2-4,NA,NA,CARSGSGRWDIQYF,TGTGCGAGGAGTGGCAGCGGGCGTTGGGACATCCAGTACTTC
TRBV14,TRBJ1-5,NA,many,CASSQGPTGFLNQPQHF,TGTGCCAGCAGCCAAGGCCCGACAGGTTTCCTCAATCAGCCCCAGCATTTT
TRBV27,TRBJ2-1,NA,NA,CASKKYRDFASEPYF,TGTGCCAGCAAGAAATACCGGGACTTCGCCTCCGAGCCGTACTTC
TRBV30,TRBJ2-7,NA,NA,CAWSVGGDRYEQYF,TGTGCCTGGAGTGTGGGCGGGGATAGGTACGAGCAGTACTTC
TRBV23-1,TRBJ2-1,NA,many,CASSHRQGRNEQFF,TGCGCCAGCAGTCATCGACAAGGGAGGAATGAGCAGTTCTTC
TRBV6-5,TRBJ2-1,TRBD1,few,CVSSYGGTGAGEQFF,TGTGTCAGCAGTTATGGGGGGACAGGGGCAGGTGAGCAGTTCTTC
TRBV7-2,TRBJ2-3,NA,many,CASSTSRLDTQYF,TGTGCCAGCAGCACCTCTAGACTTGATACGCAGTATTTT
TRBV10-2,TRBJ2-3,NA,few,CRSTGLGAKNTQYF,TGCCGCAGCACGGGGCTGGGAGCCAAAAATACTCAGTATTTT
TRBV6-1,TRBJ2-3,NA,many,CASRIGLSTDTQYF,TGTGCCAGCAGAATCGGACTATCAACAGATACGCAGTATTTT
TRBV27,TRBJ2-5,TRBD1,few,CASSRGQGREQYF,TGTGCCAGCAGCCGAGGACAGGGCCGGGAGCAGTACTTC
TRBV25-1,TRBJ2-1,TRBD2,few,CASSSSGGALGEQFF,TGTGCCAGCAGTTCTAGCGGGGGGGCATTGGGTGAGCAGTTCTTC
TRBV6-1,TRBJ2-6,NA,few,CASSDRGSGANVLTF,TGTGCCAGCAGTGATAGGGGCTCTGGGGCCAACGTCCTGACTTTC